The 27 T cell receptor beta chains below come from one sample, sequenced in a study of human T cells and chemical hapten exposure. Time point: patch test 2, 6 weeks after DPC sensitization. Documented treatment: therapeutic diphenylcyclopropenone sensitization with weekly scalp DPC. TCRdb called the RACE reads again in MiXCR, with one record for every CDR3 protein. The sample carries 85,000 to 100,000 distinct CDR3 sequences, about 10% recorded once. The starting material was whole blood, obtained in connection with sensitization to the hapten diphenylcyclopropenone (DPC). The receptors were sampled from a middle-aged man with alopecia areata. Some clones in this sample may be carry-over from other donors' samples.

This clonotype was counted ten times or more. The chain uses TRBV4-2 and TRBJ2-3; TRBD2 matches 12 bases. Looked up from germline, CDR1 is LGHNA and CDR2 is YNFKEQ. V lost 0 bases and J lost 4; bases outside the gene matches: 11. The CDR3 sequence is 19 residues long. CDR3 nucleotides: TGTGCCAGCAGCCAAGATCAAAGGCTAGCGGGAGGGCCGCCAGATACGCAGTATTTT. Amino acids: CASSQDQRLAGGPPDTQYF.

This clonotype was counted only a few times. The chain carries TRBV29-1 and TRBJ2-5; maybe TRBD1 (5 bases). Trimming left V 5 bases short and J 3 bases short, with 10 bases between. Looked up from germline, CDR1 is SQVTM and CDR2 is ANQGSEA. This CDR3 has 12 amino acids. The CDR3 here is CSVPRVEETQYF. Here the CDR3 DNA reads TGCAGCGTTCCCAGGGTGGAAGAGACCCAGTACTTC.

The sample holds a few counts of this clonotype. The chain links TRBV3-1 to TRBJ2-1; 9 bases line up with TRBD1. The V gene's germline CDR1 is LGHDT and CDR2 YNNKEL (reference sequence). This CDR3 has 13 residues. Germline trimming cut 5 bases from V and 9 bases from J; bases unmatched to any gene: 5. The CDR3 loop reads CASSSQGAGEQFF. The DNA for the CDR3 is TGTGCCAGCAGCTCACAGGGGGCTGGTGAGCAGTTCTTC.

Here the CDR3 DNA reads TGTGCCAGCAGTTCCCGGCGGGGGGGGACCTACGAGCAGTACTTC. Translated: CASSSRRGGTYEQYF. This rearrangement joins TRBV7-2 to TRBJ2-7, with 9 positions matching TRBD2. Germline-derived CDR1 and CDR2 are SGHTA and FQGNSA. V lost 6 bases and J lost 2; bases outside the gene matches: 8. CDR3 length: 15 amino acids.

At least ten counts were recorded for this clonotype. The V call is TRBV7-9, the J call TRBJ2-5, with D unclear. Trimming pared 5 bases from V and 5 bases from J, leaving 9 bases between. Germline V gene sequence: CDR1 SEHNR, CDR2 FQNEAQ (reference sequence). The CDR3 extends over 12 amino acids. CDR3 sequence (DNA): TGTGCCAGCAGCCAGGCCCAGGAGACCCAGTACTTC. Its protein is CASSQAQETQYF.

With respect to this clonotype: One base away lies a much larger clone, so this may be a sequencing read error. The chain has TRBV7-2 and TRBJ2-3, with D perhaps matching TRBD1 (5 bases). CDR1 SGHTA and CDR2 FQGNSA come from the germline V gene. The CDR3 totals 15 residues. V lost 4 bases and J lost 5, with 16 bases in between. The CDR3 DNA is TGTGCCAGCAGCTGGCGGTGGGGCCTGAAAGATACGCAGTATTTT. Translated: CASSWRWGLKDTQYF.

This clonotype was seen at least ten times. V is TRBV12-3 or TRBV12-4 and J is TRBJ1-2; D is ambiguous. Trimming removed 5 bases at V and 8 bases at J, with 9 bases between. This CDR3 has 11 amino acids. The CDR3 protein is CASSRVGGYTF. As DNA, the CDR3 is TGTGCCAGCAGTCGTGTGGGGGGCTACACCTTC.

This chain links TRBV4-1 with TRBJ2-3, with 7 bases that match TRBD2. Germline V gene sequence: CDR1 MGHRA, CDR2 YSYEKL. Trimming cost V 8 bases and J 11 bases; bases outside gene matches: 16. There are 14 residues in the CDR3. Written as DNA, the CDR3 is TGCGCCAGCGGGAGGGAGCTAGCGTCCCCTAAGCAGTATTTT. Its protein is CASGRELASPKQYF.

The chain joins TRBV28 to TRBJ2-6; 9 bases map to TRBD2. The V segment lost 6 bases and the J segment 0 bases; nucleotides outside the gene matches: 9. This CDR3 is built from 18 residues. The germline CDR1 and CDR2 sequences are MDHEN and SYDVKM. The CDR3 loop is CASSLGLATSSGANVLTF. The DNA for the CDR3 is TGTGCCAGCAGCCTAGGACTAGCGACAAGCTCTGGGGCCAACGTCCTGACTTTC.

The rearrangement uses TRBV19 and TRBJ2-5; TRBD2 aligns across 8 bases. Trimming at V came to 5 bases and at J to 5 bases, leaving 10 bases not matched to a gene. Germline CDR1 and CDR2: LNHDA and SQIVND (reference sequence). CDR3 length: 15 residues. CDR3 region: CASSGSSGRSETQYF. The DNA of the CDR3 is TGTGCCAGTAGTGGATCCAGCGGGAGATCGGAGACCCAGTACTTC. Full variable domain (remainder filled in from reference TRBV19 and TRBJ2-5): DGGITQSPKYLFRKEGQNVTLSCEQNLNHDAMYWYRQDPGQGLRLIYYSQIVNDFQKGDIAEGYSVSREKKESFPLTVTSAQKNPTAFYLCASSGSSGRSETQYFGPGTRLLVL.

For the CDR3, the DNA is TGTGCCAGCAGCCCCCATATGGTGCAACCGTCTTTTGGCTACACCTTC. Its translation is CASSPHMVQPSFGYTF. The chain links TRBV9 to TRBJ1-2; D is unclear. The V and J ends lost 4 bases and 7 bases respectively, with 23 bases between them. The CDR3 runs to 16 residues. Germline CDR1 is SGDLS and CDR2 is YYNGEE.

This clonotype was found a few times. The V and J genes are TRBV4-3 and TRBJ1-6, with TRBD1 identical over 8 bases. After removal of 0 bases from V and 5 bases from J, the junction contained 3 bases not matched to a gene. Germline V CDR1 and CDR2: LGHNA, YSLEER. CDR3 length: 16 amino acids. The CDR3 loop is CASSQDSTGDNSPLHF. The CDR3 nucleotides read TGCGCCAGCAGCCAAGATTCGACAGGGGATAATTCACCCCTCCACTTT.

The chain employs TRBV7-2 and TRBJ2-3; D perhaps matches TRBD2 (6 bases). Trimming removed 5 bases at V and 6 bases at J, with 21 bases between. CDR3 length: 16 residues. Germline V gives CDR1 SGHTA, CDR2 FQGNSA. As DNA, the CDR3 is TGTGCCAGCAGCCCCACCGGGACTTCCCAATCCGATACGCAGTATTTT. Protein sequence: CASSPTGTSQSDTQYF.

CDR3 in DNA: TGTGCCAGCAGCGACGGCGGGGAAATTACGCAGTATTTT. Translated, it gives CASSDGGEITQYF. The rearrangement uses TRBV9 and TRBJ2-3; D is possibly TRBD2 (6 bases). This CDR3 region has 13 residues. Germline V gives CDR1 SGDLS, CDR2 YYNGEE. The germline V and J ends were trimmed by 3 bases and 8 bases, with 13 bases remaining between them.

This chain uses TRBV7-2 with TRBJ2-5, with 12 positions matching TRBD2. The length of the CDR3 is 14 residues. After removal of 4 bases from V and 7 bases from J, the junction contained 4 bases not matched to a gene. CDR1 and CDR2 from the germline V gene are SGHTA and FQGNSA. In DNA, the CDR3 is TGTGCCAGCAGCTCGACTAGCGGGAGAGGGACCCAGTACTTC. It yields the protein CASSSTSGRGTQYF.

In its sample, this clonotype was seen many times. The chain combines TRBV29-1 with TRBJ1-3, with D perhaps matching TRBD1 (5 bases). The ends were cut back, 6 bases at V and 1 base at J, with 13 bases in the middle. The CDR3 sequence is 14 residues long. Germline loops: CDR1 SQVTM, CDR2 ANQGSEA. Here the CDR3 reads CSVAKGSSGNTIYF. As DNA, the CDR3 is TGCAGCGTGGCTAAGGGGAGTTCTGGAAACACCATATATTTT.

This clonotype was seen more than once but under ten times. This chain joins TRBV18 and TRBJ2-7, with D possibly being TRBD1 (5 bases). The length of the CDR3 is 14 residues. The V end lost 0 bases, the J end lost 1 base, and 7 bases lay between the germline ends. Germline CDR1 KGHSH, CDR2 LQKENI. The CDR3 spells CASSPPAGSYEQYF. In DNA form, the CDR3 reads TGTGCCAGCTCACCACCGGCAGGGTCCTACGAGCAGTACTTC.

This clonotype has a count of ten or more. V usage is TRBV4-3 and J usage is TRBJ1-1; 7 bases are a match to TRBD1. The V and J ends lost 1 base and 4 bases, in that order; junction bases with no gene match: 15. The CDR3 runs to 18 residues. Germline CDR1 and CDR2: LGHNA and YSLEER. CDR3 region: CASSQAVRGFSGGTEAFF. The CDR3 coding sequence is TGCGCCAGCAGCCAAGCGGTCAGGGGCTTTTCAGGGGGCACTGAAGCTTTCTTT.

The genes are TRBV7-9 and TRBJ2-1, with 11 bases lining up with TRBD2. This CDR3 region has 19 residues. V was pared by 2 bases and J by 7 bases, with 16 bases of the junction left unmatched. Germline V CDR1 and CDR2: SEHNR, FQNEAQ (reference sequence). CDR3 loop: CASSLRGLAVASGRNEQFF. CDR3 nucleotides: TGTGCCAGCAGCTTAAGGGGTTTAGCGGTGGCTAGCGGGAGGAATGAGCAGTTCTTC.

This clonotype was seen only a few times. V is TRBV27 and J is TRBJ2-3; no reliable D call. Per the germline V gene, CDR1 is MNHEY and CDR2 is SMNVEV (reference sequence). The CDR3 sequence is 16 residues long. Trimming pared 5 bases from V and 0 bases from J, leaving 15 bases between. The CDR3 protein is CASSPDLGASTDTQYF. The CDR3 nucleotides read TGTGCCAGCAGTCCCGATCTCGGCGCTAGCACAGATACGCAGTATTTT.

The sample holds many counts of this clonotype. The CDR3 sequence: CASSSRDRGKSPLHF. In nucleotides, the CDR3 is TGTGCCAGCAGCTCCCGGGACAGGGGAAAGTCACCCCTCCACTTT. The J gene is TRBJ1-6, the V gene TRBV7-8; 10 bases are a match to TRBD1. With V trimmed by 4 bases and J by 10 bases, 7 bases remained unmatched. From germline, CDR1 is SGHVS and CDR2 FQNEAQ. The length of the CDR3 is 15 residues.

This clonotype was detected a few times. This chain connects TRBV29-1 to TRBJ1-2; 7 positions match TRBD1. J gave up 0 bases and V 6 bases, and 4 bases lay outside the gene matches. Germline V CDR1 and CDR2: SQVTM, ANQGSEA. This CDR3 region has 13 residues. As DNA, the CDR3 is TGCAGCGTCGTCAGGGGGTCTAACTATGGCTACACCTTC. It yields the protein CSVVRGSNYGYTF. Drawing the rest from reference TRBV29-1 and TRBJ1-2, the complete variable domain is SAVISQKPSRDICQRGTSLTIQCQVDSQVTMMFWYRQQPGQSLTLIATANQGSEATYESGFVIDKFPISRPNLTFSTLTVSNMSPEDSSIYLCSVVRGSNYGYTFGSGTRLTVV.

This chain connects TRBV20-1 to TRBJ2-5, with 7 bases aligning to TRBD2. Germline V gives CDR1 DFQATT, CDR2 SNEGSKA (reference sequence). This CDR3 region has 16 residues. V shed 1 base, J shed 2 bases, and the junction held 10 bases outside the gene matches. The CDR3 DNA is TGCAGTGCTAGAGGATTTGGCCTAGCGGTGCAAGAGACCCAGTACTTC. Translated: CSARGFGLAVQETQYF.

The V and J genes are TRBV6-2 or TRBV6-3 and TRBJ2-1; TRBD2 matches at 7 bases. V lost 1 base to trimming and J lost 10 bases; unmatched junction nucleotides: 7. Germline V gene sequence: CDR1 MNHEY, CDR2 SVGEGT. CDR3 length equals 14 residues. The CDR3 DNA reads as TGTGCCAGCAGTTACTTGATCGGGGAGGGGGAGCAGTTCTTC. This codes for CASSYLIGEGEQFF.

The CDR3 reads CASSQASGTQTYEQYF. CDR3 nucleotides: TGCGCCAGCAGCCAAGCATCCGGGACGCAAACCTACGAGCAGTACTTC. J is TRBJ2-7 and V is TRBV4-3; D may be TRBD1 or TRBD2 (5 bases each). Trimming took off 1 base at V and 2 bases at J, with 15 bases between the two ends. The CDR3 has 16 amino acids. Looked up from germline, CDR1 is LGHNA and CDR2 is YSLEER.

This clonotype was seen many times. The V and J genes are TRBV29-1 and TRBJ2-6; the D gene could be TRBD1 or TRBD2 (5 bases each). V was shortened by 0 bases and J by 6 bases, with 15 bases between the two germline ends. The CDR3 is made up of 16 amino acids. From germline, CDR1 is SQVTM and CDR2 ANQGSEA. This chain's CDR3 is CSVEEWDGEVANVLTF. The DNA of the CDR3 is TGCAGCGTTGAAGAGTGGGACGGTGAGGTGGCCAACGTCCTGACTTTC.

The chain carries TRBV4-1 and TRBJ2-7, with D perhaps assigned TRBD1 or TRBD2 (5 bases each). The CDR3 is 13 amino acids. Looked up from germline, CDR1 is MGHRA and CDR2 is YSYEKL. V gave up 5 bases and J gave up 4 bases, with 12 bases separating them. CDR3 bases: TGCGCCAGCAGCATTTCCGAGGGGTACGAGCAGTACGTC. This encodes CASSISEGYEQYV.